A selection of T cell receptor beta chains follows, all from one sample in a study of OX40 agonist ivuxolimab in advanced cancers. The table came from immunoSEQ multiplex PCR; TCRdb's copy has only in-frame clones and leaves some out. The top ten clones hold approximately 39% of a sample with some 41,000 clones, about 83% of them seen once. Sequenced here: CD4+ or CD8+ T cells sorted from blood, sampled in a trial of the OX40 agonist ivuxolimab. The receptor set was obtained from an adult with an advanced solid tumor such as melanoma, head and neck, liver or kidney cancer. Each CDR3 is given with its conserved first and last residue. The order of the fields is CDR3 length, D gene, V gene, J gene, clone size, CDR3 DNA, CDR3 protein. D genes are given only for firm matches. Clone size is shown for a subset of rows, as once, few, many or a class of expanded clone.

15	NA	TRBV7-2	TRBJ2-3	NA	TGTGCCAGCAGCTCCTTGGGAATCAGCACAGATACGCAGTATTTT	CASSSLGISTDTQYF
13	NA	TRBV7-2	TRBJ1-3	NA	TGTGCCAGCAGCTCCCCGGAGCGGTACACCATATATTTT	CASSSPERYTIYF
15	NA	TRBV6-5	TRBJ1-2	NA	TGTGCCAGCAGTTTTCGGGCGCAGGGCGGATATGGCTACACCTTC	CASSFRAQGGYGYTF
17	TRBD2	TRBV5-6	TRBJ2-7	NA	TGTGCCAGCAGCTTGGCCGGGGGACTAGCGAGCTCCTACGAGCAGTACTTC	CASSLAGGLASSYEQYF
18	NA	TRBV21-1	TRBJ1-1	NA	TGTGCCAGCAGCAAAGTGAGGGGCGCAGCGGGGTTTCGCACTGAAGCTTTCTTT	CASSKVRGAAGFRTEAFF
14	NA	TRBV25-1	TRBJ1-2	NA	TGTGCCAGCAGTGAATTCAACACGAACTATGGCTACACCTTC	CASSEFNTNYGYTF
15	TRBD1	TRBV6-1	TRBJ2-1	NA	TGTGCCAGCAGTGCCCGGACAGGGCAGAACAATGAGCAGTTCTTC	CASSARTGQNNEQFF
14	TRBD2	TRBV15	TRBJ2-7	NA	TGTGCCACCAGCAGAAGCGGGACTTCTAACGAGCAGTACTTC	CATSRSGTSNEQYF
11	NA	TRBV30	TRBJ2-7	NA	TGTGCCTGGAGTGTGGGGGGCGAGCAGTACTTC	CAWSVGGEQYF
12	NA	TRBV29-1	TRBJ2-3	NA	TGCAGCGCCGTAAGTTCCAGAGATACGCAGTATTTT	CSAVSSRDTQYF
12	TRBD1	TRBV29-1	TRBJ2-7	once	TGCAGCGCTCGGACAGGGAGGCACGAGCAGTACTTC	CSARTGRHEQYF
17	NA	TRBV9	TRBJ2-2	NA	TGTGCCAGCAGGACAGGCCTTAGCGGGCTGAACACCGGGGAGCTGTTTTTT	CASRTGLSGLNTGELFF
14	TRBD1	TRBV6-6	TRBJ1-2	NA	TGTGCCAGCAGTTACGGAGGGACAGGGGAAGGCTACACCTTC	CASSYGGTGEGYTF
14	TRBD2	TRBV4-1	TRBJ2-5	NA	TGCGCCAGCAGCCAAGGGGACTATCAAGAGACCCAGTACTTC	CASSQGDYQETQYF
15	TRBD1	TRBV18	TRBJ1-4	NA	TGTGCCAGCTCACCACCCGGGACAGGGGATGAAAAACTGTTTTTT	CASSPPGTGDEKLFF
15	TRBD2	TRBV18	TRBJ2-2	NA	TGTGCCAGCTCACAGTTAGCGGGAGACACCGGGGAGCTGTTTTTT	CASSQLAGDTGELFF
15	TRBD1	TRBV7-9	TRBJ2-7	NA	TGTGCCAGCAGCTTGGGACAGGGGTCAACGTCCGAGCAGTACTTC	CASSLGQGSTSEQYF
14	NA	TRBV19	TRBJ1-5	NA	TGTGCCAGTAGTGTAGACAGTTCGGCTCAGCCCCAGCATTTT	CASSVDSSAQPQHF
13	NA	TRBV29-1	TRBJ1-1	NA	TGCAGCGCAGACTGGGGGATTTGGCCTGAAGCTTTCTTT	CSADWGIWPEAFF
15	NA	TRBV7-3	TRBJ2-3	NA	TGTGCCAGCAGCCCCACGGCGGTTAGCACAGATACGCAGTATTTT	CASSPTAVSTDTQYF
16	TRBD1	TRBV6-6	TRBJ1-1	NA	TGTGCCAGCAGTTACTCCCGACAGGGGGCGGACACTGAAGCTTTCTTT	CASSYSRQGADTEAFF
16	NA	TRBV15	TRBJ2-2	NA	TGTGCCACCAGCAACATGAGAGGGTCAGTGGTCGGGGAGCTGTTTTTT	CATSNMRGSVVGELFF
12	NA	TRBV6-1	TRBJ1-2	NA	TGTGCCAGCAGTGAAGCGCTGGCTGGCTACACCTTC	CASSEALAGYTF
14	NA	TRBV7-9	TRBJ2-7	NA	TGTGCCAGCAGCCCAGCCGGGCATTCCTACGAGCAGTACTTC	CASSPAGHSYEQYF
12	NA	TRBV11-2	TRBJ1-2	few	TGTGCCAGCAGCTTAGCCAGGGCACACTACACCTTC	CASSLARAHYTF
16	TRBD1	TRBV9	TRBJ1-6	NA	TGTGCCAGCAGCGTGGGAGGAGGACAGGGTAATTCACCCCTCCACTTT	CASSVGGGQGNSPLHF
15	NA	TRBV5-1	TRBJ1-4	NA	TGCGCCAGCAGCTTGGGGGGGACCCAAGGTGAAAAACTGTTTTTT	CASSLGGTQGEKLFF
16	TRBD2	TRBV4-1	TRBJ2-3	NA	TGCGCCAGCAGCCAAATGAGCGGGGTAAGGGCAGATACGCAGTATTTT	CASSQMSGVRADTQYF
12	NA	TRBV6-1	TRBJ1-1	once	TGTGCCAGCAGTGAAGGTCCAGGGGATGCTTTCTTT	CASSEGPGDAFF
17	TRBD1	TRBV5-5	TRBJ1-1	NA	TGTGCCAGCAGCAGTAGACCGGGACAGGAGATGAACACTGAAGCTTTCTTT	CASSSRPGQEMNTEAFF
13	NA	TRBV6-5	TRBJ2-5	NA	TGTGCCAGCAGGCCGACCCTAAAAGAGACCCAGTACTTC	CASRPTLKETQYF
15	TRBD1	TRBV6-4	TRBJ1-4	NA	TGTGCCAGCAGGGGGACAGGGGGCGAGAATGAAAAACTGTTTTTT	CASRGTGGENEKLFF
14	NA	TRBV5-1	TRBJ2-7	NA	TGCGCCAGCAGCGCGGACAACTACTCCTACGAGCAGTACTTC	CASSADNYSYEQYF
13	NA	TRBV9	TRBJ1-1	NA	TGTGCCAGCAGCTCTCAAATGAACACTGAAGCTTTCTTT	CASSSQMNTEAFF
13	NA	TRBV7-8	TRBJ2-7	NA	TGTGCCAGTGGGGTCAGAAGATCCTACGAGCAGTACTTC	CASGVRRSYEQYF
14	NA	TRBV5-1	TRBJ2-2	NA	TGCGCCAGCAGTTCATTCCCCAACACCGGGGAGCTGTTTTTT	CASSSFPNTGELFF
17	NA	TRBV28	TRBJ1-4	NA	TGTGCCAGCAGTTTACCTCTGATTGGGGTGCCTAATGAAAAACTGTTTTTT	CASSLPLIGVPNEKLFF
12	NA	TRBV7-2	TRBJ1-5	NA	TGTGCCAGCAGCGTCAACAATCAGCCCCAGCATTTT	CASSVNNQPQHF